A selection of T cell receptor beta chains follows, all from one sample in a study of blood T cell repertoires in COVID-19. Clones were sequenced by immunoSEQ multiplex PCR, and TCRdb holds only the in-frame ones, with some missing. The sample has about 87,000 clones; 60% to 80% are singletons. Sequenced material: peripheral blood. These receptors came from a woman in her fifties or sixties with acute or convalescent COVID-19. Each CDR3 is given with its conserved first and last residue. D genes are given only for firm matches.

CDR3: CASSVVGTMNTEAFF; D: -; J: TRBJ1-1; V: TRBV9
CDR3: CASSTGQAGETQYF; D: -; J: TRBJ2-5; V: TRBV7-2
CDR3: CASSIARGPGANVLTF; D: TRBD1; J: TRBJ2-6; V: TRBV19
CDR3: CATSRDGRSYTF; D: -; J: TRBJ1-2; V: TRBV15
CDR3: CASSSLTGMNTEAFF; D: TRBD1; J: TRBJ1-1; V: TRBV28
CDR3: CASSPHRQGESYTF; D: TRBD1; J: TRBJ1-2; V: TRBV6-5
CDR3: CASTPREGLNYGYTF; D: -; J: TRBJ1-2; V: TRBV19
CDR3: CASSEGVSNQPQHF; D: -; J: TRBJ1-5; V: TRBV27
CDR3: CASTPDISNYGYTF; D: -; J: TRBJ1-2; V: TRBV2
CDR3: CASSFFPLQGVEAFF; D: TRBD1; J: TRBJ1-1; V: TRBV7-2
CDR3: CASSYGTEEETQYF; D: -; J: TRBJ2-5; V: TRBV28
CDR3: CASSPLISGGGNEQFF; D: TRBD2; J: TRBJ2-1; V: TRBV4-3
CDR3: CASSSRDRNTNYSYTF; D: TRBD1; J: TRBJ1-2; V: TRBV27
CDR3: CASSQDLYLNTEAFF; D: -; J: TRBJ1-1; V: TRBV4-1
CDR3: CASGLVTGEAFF; D: -; J: TRBJ1-1; V: TRBV12-5
CDR3: CATKLAGSRGEQFF; D: TRBD2; J: TRBJ2-1; V: TRBV6-5
CDR3: CASSQDQVPGRPQHF; D: -; J: TRBJ1-5; V: TRBV3-1/TRBV3-2
CDR3: CASSPSSYEQYF; D: -; J: TRBJ2-7; V: TRBV7-2
CDR3: CASSQDPATGYSDEQYF; D: TRBD1; J: TRBJ2-7; V: TRBV4-2
CDR3: CASSLVVSGYGYTF; D: -; J: TRBJ1-2; V: TRBV7-2
CDR3: CASSPLLGQSYEQYF; D: -; J: TRBJ2-7; V: TRBV6-6
CDR3: CASSWTGRGNTIYF; D: TRBD1; J: TRBJ1-3; V: TRBV5-5
CDR3: CAGRGGDTEAFF; D: -; J: TRBJ1-1; V: TRBV28
CDR3: CAWSFLGLSVANEKLFF; D: -; J: TRBJ1-4; V: TRBV30
CDR3: CATSETGLYGYTF; D: -; J: TRBJ1-2; V: TRBV24-1
CDR3: CSASQGGDGYTF; D: TRBD1; J: TRBJ1-2; V: TRBV20-1
CDR3: CASSFPGLAGGRVYTDTQYF; D: TRBD2; J: TRBJ2-3; V: TRBV28
CDR3: CASSWGTGDIQYF; D: TRBD1; J: TRBJ2-4; V: TRBV11-1
CDR3: CASSPPDIPPNGYTF; D: -; J: TRBJ1-2; V: TRBV28
CDR3: CASSFRDNEQFF; D: -; J: TRBJ2-1; V: TRBV11-1
CDR3: CASSNRGLNEKLFF; D: -; J: TRBJ1-4; V: TRBV27
CDR3: CASRAGQGDEKLFF; D: TRBD1; J: TRBJ1-4; V: TRBV4-2
CDR3: CASRLDSSGNTIYF; D: -; J: TRBJ1-3; V: TRBV6-5
CDR3: CASSKDRENNEQYF; D: TRBD1; J: TRBJ2-7; V: TRBV5-4
CDR3: CASSYRGTQGNEAFF; D: TRBD1; J: TRBJ1-1; V: TRBV6-5
CDR3: CASTHSGVGGELFF; D: TRBD2; J: TRBJ2-2; V: TRBV6-6
CDR3: CASSLDRAGWSPLHF; D: TRBD1; J: TRBJ1-6; V: TRBV7-8
CDR3: CASSQASGGAMNEQFF; D: TRBD2; J: TRBJ2-1; V: TRBV4-3
CDR3: CASSQEQGRNQPQHF; D: -; J: TRBJ1-5; V: TRBV4-3
CDR3: CASSSVVAGGAVAKNIQYF; D: TRBD2; J: TRBJ2-4; V: TRBV5-1
CDR3: CASSVSVFDTEAFF; D: -; J: TRBJ1-1; V: TRBV9
CDR3: CASSLGQGRTDTQYF; D: -; J: TRBJ2-3; V: TRBV5-1
CDR3: CASSYYGTGDGPQHF; D: TRBD1; J: TRBJ1-5; V: TRBV6-5
CDR3: CASSFGQLGGYTF; D: -; J: TRBJ1-2; V: TRBV12-3/TRBV12-4
CDR3: CASSLSLSGTEAFF; D: -; J: TRBJ1-1; V: TRBV27
CDR3: CATSTGTGSYEQYF; D: TRBD1; J: TRBJ2-7; V: TRBV15
CDR3: CASRGRGNYGYTF; D: -; J: TRBJ1-2; V: TRBV5-4